This T cell receptor beta chain originates from a study of CD8 T cells in Susac syndrome. Reverse transcription of about 0.45 to 1 ug RNA used random hexamers. Amplification of TCR beta CDR3 by immunoSEQ multiplex PCR spanned 54 Vbeta and 13 Jbeta. MiXCR was run by TCRdb on the immunoSEQ multiplex PCR reads, yielding one entry per CDR3 protein. The sample has 150,000 or so distinct CDR3 sequences; about 92% are singletons. This CDR3 contains 15 residues. V dropped 4 bases and J dropped 0 bases, with 11 bases sitting between them. Per germline, CDR1 LGHDT and CDR2 YNNKEL (reference sequence). Sequencing of TCR beta drew on CD8+ and CD4+ T cells from blood. Healthy donors, matched for age and sex, constituted the control group. Negative isolation yielded the CD8+ and CD4+ T cells, while FACS enriched the TEMRA cells.

The sample taken for sequencing was CD4+ T cells from PBMCs. The sequence was collected from a human donor in good health. The chain links TRBV3-1 to TRBJ2-3, with a tentative D call TRBD2 (6 bases). The CDR3 here is CASSRLATSTDTQYF. CDR3 DNA: TGTGCCAGCAGCCGCCTAGCGACTAGCACAGATACGCAGTATTTT.